This T cell receptor beta chain was recovered during a study of vaccination effects on CD4 cells after COVID-19. Study information: Of the BNT162b2 and mRNA-1273 vaccines, participants received two doses of one or the other.

Assay: immunoSEQ multiplex PCR; the TCRdb copy retains only in-frame clones and omits some. The table has about 70,000 clones, over 60% seen once. Study-level findings and limits: Late post-vaccination samples showed marked contraction of infection- and vaccine-induced clones.

On this clone: Its antigen is currently unknown.

V was cut by 6 bases and J by 7 bases, with 16 bases left in between. This CDR3 comprises 14 residues. Germline V lookup: CDR1 SNHLY, CDR2 FYNNEI. CD4+ T cells specific for antigen were expanded with viral peptide pools by the ViraFEST assay before sequencing. Isolation of CD4+ T cells took place after approximately ten days of culture. This person's SARS-CoV-2 infection, confirmed by PCR, occurred between March and December 2020. PBMC were cultured at a few million per well with 10 IU/ml IL-2 and 10 ug/ml peptides. The chain has TRBV2 and TRBJ1-5; maybe TRBD1 (6 bases). The clonotype comes from a human donor who had a prior SARS-CoV-2 infection. The specimen was CD4+ T cells from PBMCs cultured with HIV peptides, collected before COVID-19 vaccination. Subset: HIV-1 Nef peptide pool negative control/reference culture. The CDR3 loop reads CASSGTGIGQPQHF. The CDR3 DNA reads as TGTGCCAGCAGCGGAACAGGGATTGGACAGCCCCAGCATTTT. Based on the CDR3 plus reference TRBV2 and TRBJ1-5, the full variable domain is EPEVTQTPSHQVTQMGQEVILRCVPISNHLYFYWYRQILGQKVEFLVSFYNNEISEKSEIFDDQFSVERPDGSNFTLKIRSTKLEDSAMYFCASSGTGIGQPQHFGDGTRLSIL.